This TCR beta chain appears in the sequencing data of a study of control samples from healthy donors and cancer patients. TCRdb's table, derived via immunoSEQ multiplex PCR, lists solely in-frame clones and lacks some. The data contain roughly 450,000 clones, around 90% of them singletons. Source material: PBMCs. This clonotype was sampled from a middle-aged man with head and neck cancer.

The CDR3 spells CASDIGGPGGWDMNSPLHF. Written as DNA, the CDR3 is TGTGCCAGCGATATCGGGGGCCCAGGGGGATGGGATATGAATTCACCCCTCCACTTT. This chain uses TRBV28 with TRBJ1-6; TRBD1 aligns across 7 bases. The CDR3 length is 19 residues. After removal of 8 bases from V and 7 bases from J, the junction contained 23 bases not matched to a gene. Germline values: CDR1 MDHEN, CDR2 SYDVKM.